These 2 T cell receptor beta chains were all obtained from the same sample, sequenced in a study of shared clonotypes between healthy human individuals. The protocol was immunoSEQ multiplex PCR, while the TCRdb copy is restricted to in-frame clones and leaves out a portion. The table shows over 2 million clones, with about 94% occurring only once. In the naive CD8 group, cells lacked CD45RO and were positively selected for CCR7, so terminally differentiated effector memory CD45RA+ cells were left out. Specimen: naive CD8+ T cells sorted from blood. These receptor sequences come from a young man in good health.

The chain carries TRBV27 and TRBJ2-1; 10 nucleotides align to TRBD2. There are 15 residues in the CDR3. In germline, CDR1 is MNHEY, CDR2 SMNVEV (reference sequence). The trim removed 5 bases at V and 6 bases at J, leaving 7 bases unmatched. This CDR3 is CASSRLAGVRNEQFF. The CDR3 DNA sequence: TGTGCCAGCAGTCGTCTAGCGGGAGTGCGCAATGAGCAGTTCTTC.

This clone has just one count. The chain uses TRBV2 and TRBJ2-6, with unresolved D. Germline loops: CDR1 SNHLY, CDR2 FYNNEI. V gave up 8 bases and J gave up 0 bases, with 11 bases separating them. CDR3 length equals 15 residues. The chain's CDR3 is CASGVAPSGANVLTF. The CDR3 bases are TGTGCCAGCGGGGTCGCCCCCTCTGGGGCCAACGTCCTGACTTTC.